These T cell receptor beta chains were read from a single sample in a study of blood T cell repertoires in COVID-19. Generated by immunoSEQ multiplex PCR, the TCRdb table keeps only in-frame clones and is missing some. Of around 340,000 clones listed, about nine tenths are singletons. The sequenced material came from PBMCs or T cells enriched from blood (not recorded which). The source is a woman aged 25 to 39 who had been exposed to COVID-19. The CDR3 runs from the conserved cysteine through the conserved F or W. The order of the fields is J gene, V gene, clone size, D gene, CDR3 protein, CDR3 DNA. A D gene is named only where the DNA matches it firmly. Expanded clones get a size class; other rows say once, few or many, or leave the size out.

J: TRBJ2-3
V: TRBV9
size: NA
D: TRBD2
CDR3: CASSAHLGGSGRETDTQYF
DNA: TGTGCCAGCAGCGCCCACCTTGGGGGTAGCGGGAGGGAAACAGATACGCAGTATTTT

J: TRBJ2-7
V: TRBV5-1
size: NA
D: TRBD1
CDR3: CASSLVGTGGIEQYF
DNA: TGCGCCAGCAGCTTGGTGGGGACAGGGGGGATCGAGCAGTACTTC

J: TRBJ2-2
V: TRBV18
size: NA
D: TRBD2
CDR3: CASSPIRLAGAGELFF
DNA: TGTGCCAGCTCCCCAATAAGACTAGCGGGAGCCGGGGAGCTGTTTTTT

J: TRBJ2-3
V: TRBV6-4
size: once
D: TRBD2
CDR3: CASSDLAGDPDTQYF
DNA: TGTGCCAGCAGTGACCTAGCGGGAGACCCAGATACGCAGTATTTT

J: TRBJ2-1
V: TRBV5-4
size: NA
D: TRBD2
CDR3: CASSGGLAGVYNEQFF
DNA: TGTGCCAGCAGCGGAGGACTAGCGGGAGTCTACAATGAGCAGTTCTTC

J: TRBJ2-2
V: TRBV28
size: NA
D: TRBD2
CDR3: CASKLAGDENTGELFF
DNA: TGTGCCAGCAAACTAGCGGGAGATGAGAACACCGGGGAGCTGTTTTTT

J: TRBJ2-6
V: TRBV28
size: NA
D: TRBD1
CDR3: CAIGDRVSGANVLTF
DNA: TGTGCGATTGGAGACAGGGTATCTGGGGCCAACGTCCTGACTTTC

J: TRBJ1-2
V: TRBV7-9
size: NA
D: NA
CDR3: CASSLSQVLVSHGYTF
DNA: TGTGCCAGCAGCTTAAGCCAGGTTCTCGTAAGCCATGGCTACACCTTC

J: TRBJ1-1
V: TRBV19
size: few
D: NA
CDR3: CASSIGHFLYTEAFF
DNA: TGTGCCAGTAGTATTGGACATTTCCTCTACACTGAAGCTTTCTTT

J: TRBJ1-6
V: TRBV6-1
size: NA
D: TRBD1
CDR3: CASSEGIGGAKSSPLHF
DNA: TGTGCCAGCAGTGAAGGGATAGGGGGCGCGAAGAGTTCACCCCTCCACTTT

J: TRBJ2-5
V: TRBV19
size: NA
D: TRBD1
CDR3: CASSVSGTGGSETQYF
DNA: TGTGCCAGTAGTGTTTCCGGGACAGGGGGCTCGGAGACCCAGTACTTC

J: TRBJ2-1
V: TRBV7-2
size: once
D: TRBD1
CDR3: CASLTGIREQFF
DNA: TGTGCCAGCTTGACAGGGATTAGGGAGCAGTTCTTC

J: TRBJ1-3
V: TRBV11-2
size: NA
D: NA
CDR3: CASSLGKRAAGNTIYF
DNA: TGTGCCAGCAGCTTAGGAAAGAGGGCGGCTGGAAACACCATATATTTT

J: TRBJ2-5
V: TRBV12-3/TRBV12-4
size: NA
D: TRBD2
CDR3: CASAGGRGETQYF
DNA: TGTGCCAGCGCGGGAGGGAGGGGAGAGACCCAGTACTTC

J: TRBJ2-1
V: TRBV29-1
size: NA
D: TRBD2
CDR3: CSGAGLAALSSYNEQFF
DNA: TGCAGCGGGGCCGGACTAGCGGCACTGAGCTCCTACAATGAGCAGTTCTTC

J: TRBJ1-4
V: TRBV19
size: NA
D: NA
CDR3: CASGAQGIPNEKLFF
DNA: TGTGCCAGTGGGGCGCAGGGGATTCCTAATGAAAAACTGTTTTTT

J: TRBJ2-5
V: TRBV28
size: NA
D: NA
CDR3: CASYESLETQYF
DNA: TGTGCCAGCTATGAGAGTTTGGAGACCCAGTACTTC

J: TRBJ1-5
V: TRBV30
size: NA
D: TRBD1
CDR3: CAWRGGQGNQPQHF
DNA: TGTGCCTGGAGGGGAGGACAGGGCAATCAGCCCCAGCATTTT

J: TRBJ2-7
V: TRBV2
size: NA
D: NA
CDR3: CASRSGTPGDHEQYF
DNA: TGTGCCAGCAGATCCGGGACACCGGGTGACCACGAGCAGTACTTC

J: TRBJ2-1
V: TRBV27
size: once
D: NA
CDR3: CASSLRRRSYNEQFF
DNA: TGTGCCAGCAGTTTAAGGAGGAGGTCCTACAATGAGCAGTTCTTC

J: TRBJ2-2
V: TRBV3-1/TRBV3-2
size: NA
D: TRBD2
CDR3: CASRTGLAAGELFF
DNA: TGTGCCAGCAGAACGGGACTAGCCGCCGGGGAGCTGTTTTTT

J: TRBJ2-1
V: TRBV6-1
size: NA
D: NA
CDR3: CASSDMGRGVWDEQFF
DNA: TGTGCCAGCAGTGACATGGGCAGGGGAGTATGGGATGAGCAGTTCTTC

J: TRBJ2-7
V: TRBV6-1
size: NA
D: TRBD2
CDR3: CASSGAGGSYEQYF
DNA: TGTGCCAGCAGTGGAGCGGGAGGGTCCTACGAGCAGTACTTC

J: TRBJ2-6
V: TRBV28
size: NA
D: NA
CDR3: CASSLSGANVLTF
DNA: TGTGCCAGCAGTTTATCGGGGGCCAACGTCCTGACTTTC

J: TRBJ2-1
V: TRBV27
size: NA
D: TRBD2
CDR3: CASNLRGTSASDEQFF
DNA: TGTGCCAGCAACTTACGTGGGACTAGTGCTTCGGATGAGCAGTTCTTC

J: TRBJ2-7
V: TRBV19
size: NA
D: TRBD2
CDR3: CASSIGLVGYEQYF
DNA: TGTGCCAGTAGTATCGGACTAGTTGGGTACGAGCAGTACTTC

J: TRBJ2-5
V: TRBV6-5
size: NA
D: TRBD1
CDR3: CASSNNRGETQYF
DNA: TGTGCCAGCAGTAACAACAGGGGTGAGACCCAGTACTTC

J: TRBJ2-7
V: TRBV27
size: NA
D: NA
CDR3: CASRQGGRYEQYF
DNA: TGTGCCAGCAGGCAGGGGGGCAGGTACGAGCAGTACTTC

J: TRBJ2-4
V: TRBV27
size: NA
D: TRBD2
CDR3: CASSLWGLAGDVKGRAKNIQYF
DNA: TGTGCCAGCAGCCTGTGGGGACTAGCGGGAGATGTAAAGGGCCGAGCCAAAAACATTCAGTACTTC

J: TRBJ2-5
V: TRBV23-1
size: NA
D: TRBD1
CDR3: CASSPRTGAETQYF
DNA: TGCGCCAGCAGTCCAAGGACAGGGGCAGAGACCCAGTACTTC

J: TRBJ1-2
V: TRBV5-1
size: NA
D: NA
CDR3: CASSPQGLDYGYTF
DNA: TGCGCCAGCAGCCCCCAGGGGCTGGACTATGGCTACACCTTC

J: TRBJ1-2
V: TRBV30
size: few
D: TRBD1
CDR3: CAWSRNGQGFAGYTF
DNA: TGTGCCTGGAGCCGGAATGGACAGGGGTTTGCTGGCTACACCTTC

J: TRBJ2-1
V: TRBV2
size: NA
D: TRBD2
CDR3: CASRLLAEHNEQFF
DNA: TGTGCCAGCAGGTTACTAGCGGAACACAATGAGCAGTTCTTC

J: TRBJ1-1
V: TRBV27
size: once
D: NA
CDR3: CASSLDSFTEAFF
DNA: TGTGCCAGCAGTTTGGACAGTTTCACTGAAGCTTTCTTT

J: TRBJ1-3
V: TRBV2
size: NA
D: TRBD1
CDR3: CATPTGGNTIYF
DNA: TGTGCCACCCCGACAGGGGGAAACACCATATATTTT

J: TRBJ2-6
V: TRBV5-5
size: NA
D: NA
CDR3: CASSLLGPGANVLTF
DNA: TGTGCCAGCAGCTTGCTGGGGCCTGGGGCCAACGTCCTGACTTTC

J: TRBJ2-1
V: TRBV5-1
size: NA
D: NA
CDR3: CASSLLVTGLGDEQFF
DNA: TGCGCCAGCAGCTTGCTTGTTACGGGACTGGGGGATGAGCAGTTCTTC

J: TRBJ2-1
V: TRBV2
size: NA
D: NA
CDR3: CASSKRDSPGDEQFF
DNA: TGTGCCAGCAGTAAACGGGACTCTCCCGGGGATGAGCAGTTCTTC

J: TRBJ1-4
V: TRBV10-3
size: NA
D: NA
CDR3: CAITGAANEKLFF
DNA: TGTGCCATCACAGGGGCGGCTAATGAAAAACTGTTTTTT

J: TRBJ2-7
V: TRBV7-9
size: NA
D: TRBD2
CDR3: CASSLASSGKDEQYF
DNA: TGTGCCAGCAGCTTAGCTTCCAGCGGGAAGGACGAGCAGTACTTC

J: TRBJ2-7
V: TRBV7-9
size: NA
D: NA
CDR3: CASSVGATYEQYF
DNA: TGTGCCAGCAGTGTGGGGGCCACCTACGAGCAGTACTTC

J: TRBJ2-7
V: TRBV18
size: once
D: TRBD2
CDR3: CASSPGEREVPSYEQYF
DNA: TGTGCCAGCTCACCTGGGGAGCGGGAGGTCCCCTCCTACGAGCAGTACTTC

J: TRBJ1-1
V: TRBV30
size: NA
D: TRBD1
CDR3: CAWTETGPEAFF
DNA: TGTGCCTGGACCGAGACAGGGCCTGAAGCTTTCTTT

J: TRBJ2-3
V: TRBV11-2
size: once
D: NA
CDR3: CASSTLGAGTQYF
DNA: TGTGCCAGCAGCACTCTAGGCGCGGGTACGCAGTATTTT

J: TRBJ1-2
V: TRBV19
size: NA
D: NA
CDR3: CASSFGNNYGYTF
DNA: TGTGCCAGTAGTTTTGGCAATAACTATGGCTACACCTTC

J: TRBJ1-3
V: TRBV19
size: NA
D: TRBD1
CDR3: CASSATGTGNTIYF
DNA: TGTGCCAGTAGTGCGACAGGGACAGGAAACACCATATATTTT

J: TRBJ1-3
V: TRBV7-9
size: NA
D: NA
CDR3: CASSLFFSAGNTIYF
DNA: TGTGCCAGCAGCTTATTTTTTTCTGCTGGAAACACCATATATTTT